Sequencing of this T cell receptor (beta chain) was carried out in a study of T cell repertoires and Cas9 in healthy adults. This clone came up once. The CDR3 length is 14 residues. With V trimmed by 5 bases and J by 7 bases, 6 bases remained unmatched. Looked up from germline, CDR1 is SGHNT and CDR2 is YYREEE (reference sequence). Method: immunoSEQ multiplex PCR; TCRdb's copy keeps in-frame clones and lacks some. The sample holds tens of thousands of clones, just under 95% seen once. This clonotype originated in a human donor in good health. Sequenced input: CD4+ effector T cells (CD127+, CD25-, CD137-, CD154-) from PBMCs; culture status not recorded. V usage is TRBV5-4 and J usage is TRBJ1-4; TRBD1 matches at 9 bases. The CDR3 is CASSRQGVVEKLFF. The CDR3 DNA follows: TGTGCCAGCAGTCGACAGGGGGTGGTTGAAAAACTGTTTTTT.